This T cell receptor (beta chain) was obtained from a study of molecular identifiers for immune sequencing clone quantification. Points from the study as a whole: Clonotypes surpassing 20 RNA copies contained over 97% of effector molecules, versus under 1% in naive cells.

This clonotype was counted between two and nine times. Its antigen is not identified. Germline values: CDR1 SEHNR, CDR2 FQNEAQ (reference sequence). V was trimmed by 2 bases and J by 14 bases, leaving 18 bases between them. This CDR3 has 13 residues. Naive CD8 library inputs spanned roughly 17,000 to 1,100,000 sorted cells and 10%, 30% or 50% RNA. In TCRdb, the PCR reads were re-called with MiXCR into one record per CDR3 protein. The profile shows around 470,000 distinct CDR3 sequences, 25% of them singletons. Input material: naive CD8+ T cells from blood, with Jurkat cell RNA spiked in. The subset: FACS-sorted CD8+CD4-CCR7+CD45RA+ naive T cells. V and J are TRBV7-9 and TRBJ1-1; weak D call: TRBD1 (6 bases). The sequence was collected from a human donor in good health. Some libraries in this study had Jurkat cell RNA spiked in. Written as DNA, the CDR3 is TGTGCCAGCAGCTTAACAGTCGACAGGCTCCTCTTCTTT. Its translation: CASSLTVDRLLFF. The whole variable domain, filled in from reference TRBV7-9 and TRBJ1-1, reads DTGVSQNPRHKITKRGQNVTFRCDPISEHNRLYWYRQTLGQGPEFLTYFQNEAQLEKSRLLSDRFSAERPKGSFSTLEIQRTEQGDSAMYLCASSLTVDRLLFFGQGTRLTVV.